This TCR beta chain stems from a study of cytomegalovirus exposure and HLA in healthy donors. The PCR was carried out with 60 Vbeta primers and 13 Jbeta primers. Method: immunoSEQ multiplex PCR; TCRdb's copy keeps in-frame clones and lacks some. The repertoire holds 45,000 to 60,000 clones, about 70% seen once, with about 6% in the top ten. The sequenced material came from PBMCs. This TCR was recovered from a man aged 25 to 45 in good health and CMV-seronegative.

DNA of the CDR3: TGTGCCTGGAGGGATCCGGGACAATACGAGCAGTACTTC. Protein product: CAWRDPGQYEQYF. The rearrangement links TRBV30 to TRBJ2-7, with TRBD1 as a possible D gene (6 bases). This CDR3 is 13 amino acids long. Trimming removed 3 bases at V and 4 bases at J, with 13 bases between. Germline V CDR1 and CDR2: GTSNPN, SVGIG (reference sequence).